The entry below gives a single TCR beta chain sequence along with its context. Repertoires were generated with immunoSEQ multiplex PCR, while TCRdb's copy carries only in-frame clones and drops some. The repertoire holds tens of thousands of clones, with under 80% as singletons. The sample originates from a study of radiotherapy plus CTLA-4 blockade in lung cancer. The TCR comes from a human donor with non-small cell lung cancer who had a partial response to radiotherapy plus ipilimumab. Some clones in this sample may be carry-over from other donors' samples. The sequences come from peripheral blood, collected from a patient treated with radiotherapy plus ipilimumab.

The CDR3 DNA is TGTGCCAGCGGAGGGACTAACTATGGCTACACCTTC. Its translation: CASGGTNYGYTF. The rearrangement links TRBV6-1 to TRBJ1-2; the D is unclear. CDR1 and CDR2 (germline): MNHNS, SASEGT. Trimming took 8 bases from V and 0 from J, leaving 7 bases between them. The CDR3 consists of 12 residues.